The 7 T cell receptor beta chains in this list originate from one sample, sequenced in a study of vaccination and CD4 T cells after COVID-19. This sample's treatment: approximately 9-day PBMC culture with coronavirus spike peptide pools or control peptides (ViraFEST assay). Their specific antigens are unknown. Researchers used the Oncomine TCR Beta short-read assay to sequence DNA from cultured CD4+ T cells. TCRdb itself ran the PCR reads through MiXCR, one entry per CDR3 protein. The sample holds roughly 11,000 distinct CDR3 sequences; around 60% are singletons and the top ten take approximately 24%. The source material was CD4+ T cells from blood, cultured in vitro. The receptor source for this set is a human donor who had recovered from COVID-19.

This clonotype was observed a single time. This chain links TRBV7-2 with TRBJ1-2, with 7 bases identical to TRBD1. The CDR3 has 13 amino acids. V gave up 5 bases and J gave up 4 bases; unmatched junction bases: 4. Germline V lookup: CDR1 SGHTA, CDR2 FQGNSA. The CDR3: CASSLGTAYGYTF. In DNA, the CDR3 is TGTGCCAGCAGCCTCGGGACAGCCTATGGCTACACCTTC.

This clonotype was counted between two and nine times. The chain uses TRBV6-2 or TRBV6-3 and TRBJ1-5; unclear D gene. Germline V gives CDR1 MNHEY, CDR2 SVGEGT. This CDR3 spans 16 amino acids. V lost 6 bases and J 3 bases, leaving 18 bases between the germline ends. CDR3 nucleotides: TGTGCCAGCAGCGGAGGCGGCAGGCGACTCAATCAGCCCCAGCATTTT. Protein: CASSGGGRRLNQPQHF.

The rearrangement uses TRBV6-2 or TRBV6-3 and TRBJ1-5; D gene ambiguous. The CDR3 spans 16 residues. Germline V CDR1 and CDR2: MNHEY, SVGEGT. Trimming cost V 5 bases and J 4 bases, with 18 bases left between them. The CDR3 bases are TGTGCCAGCAGTATTCCAAGGCAGGCCGGGAATCAGCCCCAGCATTTT. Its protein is CASSIPRQAGNQPQHF.

The CDR3 loop is CASSTQTANTEAFF. The CDR3, as DNA: TGTGCCAGTAGTACCCAGACAGCAAACACTGAAGCTTTCTTT. The chain is built from TRBV19 and TRBJ1-1; possible D gene TRBD1, 5 bases. Trimming cost V 4 bases and J 2 bases, with 11 bases left between them. The CDR3 is made up of 14 amino acids. Germline V gene sequence: CDR1 LNHDA, CDR2 SQIVND (reference sequence).

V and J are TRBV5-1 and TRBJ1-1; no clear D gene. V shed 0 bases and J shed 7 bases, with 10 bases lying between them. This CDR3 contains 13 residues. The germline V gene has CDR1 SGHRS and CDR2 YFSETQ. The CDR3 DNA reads TGCGCCAGCAGCTTGGACTTTGTGGGTGAAGCTTTCTTT. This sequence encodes CASSLDFVGEAFF. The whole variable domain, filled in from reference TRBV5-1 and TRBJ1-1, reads KAGVTQTPRYLIKTRGQQVTLSCSPISGHRSVSWYQQTPGQGLQFLFEYFSETQRNKGNFPGRFSGRQFSNSRSEMNVSTLELGDSALYLCASSLDFVGEAFFGQGTRLTVV.

The CDR3 DNA reads as TGTGCCAGCAGTCACCGGACAGGACAAGAGACCCAGTACTTC. Translation gives CASSHRTGQETQYF. The chain links TRBV6-2 or TRBV6-3 to TRBJ2-5; 7 bases align to TRBD1. Germline V lookup: CDR1 MNHEY, CDR2 SVGEGT. The CDR3 has 14 amino acids. V dropped 5 bases and J dropped 2; count of bases not matched to a gene: 5.

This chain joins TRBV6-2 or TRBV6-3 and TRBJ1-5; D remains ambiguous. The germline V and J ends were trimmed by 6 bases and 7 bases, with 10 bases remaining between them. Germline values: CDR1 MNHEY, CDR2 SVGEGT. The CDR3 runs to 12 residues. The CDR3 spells CASSILRQPQHF. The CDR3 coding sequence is TGTGCCAGCAGCATCCTGAGGCAGCCCCAGCATTTT.